The present T cell receptor beta chain was sequenced within a study of early stage breast cancer tumors (dated by TCRdb to the late 2010s). A note on the overall study: Of the roughly 16 invasive breast tumors, about a dozen were found to be estrogen receptor-positive, progesterone receptor-positive and HER2-negative. About 70% of the 12 ER+/PR+/HER2- tumors were invasive ductal carcinomas, while the other four were invasive lobular carcinomas. On average, each sample had about 9.6-fold read coverage. A total of 2 million to 3 million templates, representing roughly 1,100,000 unique clonotypes, were detected across all samples.

Each sample was amplified as two independent genomic DNA replicates: around 0.47 ug for blood and about 1.4 ug for tumor or normal breast. Following the manufacturer's instructions, the ImmunoSeq Intro kit was used to carry out TCRB sequencing on genomic DNA. For absolute quantification, the 31-cycle multiplex PCR included proprietary primers along with spike-in control sequences. Single-end 150-bp reads were used to sequence an 87-bp fragment spanning the CDR3 and the flanking V and J genes. Seven samples, each with two replicates, were multiplexed per lane of an Illumina MiSeq using version 3.0 chemistry. Per the source publication's procedure: The vendor's proprietary pipeline processed the raw data and merged both replicates into a single result for each sample. A clonotype was defined as productive rearrangements that share the same V-gene family, CDR3 amino acid sequence and J-gene segment. Clonality was calculated as 1 minus the normalized Shannon entropy (Pielou evenness) of TCRB abundances. T cell density was estimated by dividing total templates by the number of input cells inferred from the DNA input amount. Total repertoire diversity and clonality were estimated with Recon using default parameters. A clonotype was considered tumor-enriched if its abundance in tumor exceeded 0.1% and was at least 32-fold higher than its abundance in normal breast. Entries here come from immuneACCESS through TCRdb and include only in-frame sequences with V and J called. Some clones fail to appear in such tables; in the studies checked, an unresolved V gene covers under half of the shortfall, and the cause of the remainder is unknown. From that table come the V and J calls and clone size; the DNA was used to work out D and trimming. The sample records tens of thousands of clones, about two thirds of which are singletons. The top ten clones comprise around 6.7% of the sample.

Turning to this clone: Its antigen has not been determined. The input lacks base qualities; no much larger clone sits a single base away.

Counted from cysteine to phenylalanine, this CDR3 has 14 amino acids. Here the CDR3 DNA is all that survives: 42 bases in frame from base 1. After removal of 11 bases from V and 2 bases from J, the junction retains 7 bases not matched to a gene. Via the germline V gene (reference sequence), CDR1 is MNHEY and CDR2 SMNVEV. The study profiled bulk TCR beta-chain repertoires in matched peripheral blood, tumor and adjacent normal breast tissue taken from approximately 15 patients with early-stage breast cancer. Before surgery, 5-10 mL of whole blood was collected into EDTA tubes and then processed within 2 hours. Ficoll-Paque centrifugation in SepMate-50 tubes was used to isolate peripheral blood mononuclear cells. PBMCs were cryopreserved in aliquots of roughly 1.8 to 4 million cells in around 90% FBS with about 10% DMSO and kept in liquid nitrogen. The Qiagen AllPrep DNA/RNA Mini kit was used for genomic DNA extraction.

General study outcomes and caveats: Repertoires from blood and normal breast were more alike than repertoires from blood and tumor, and in 14 of 16 patients, comparing each tissue with blood separated tumor from normal. Compared with adjacent normal breast tissue, tumors had higher clonality and around 2.5-fold greater T cell density. Sequencing bulk genomic DNA from unsorted cells could not capture chain pairing or functional markers like CD4, CD8 and FOXP3. Enriched TCRB sequences shared across patients were mostly commonly generated sequences, unlikely to play an important role in the tumor microenvironment. Because the cohort was small, a breakdown by tumor subtype could not be done.

The chain links TRBV27 with TRBJ2-3; 10 of the junction bases match TRBD2. The sequence was obtained from a person aged 45 to 59 with breast cancer. Sequenced sample: blood. The CDR3 protein sequence reads: CACKGLAYTDTQYF. The sequence in DNA is TGTGCCTGTAAGGGACTAGCGTACACAGATACGCAGTATTTT.